This section outlines one TCR beta chain sequence together with its context. Its antigen is not known. The sample belongs to a study of T cell repertoires in cytomegalovirus infection. The CDR3 spans 15 residues. Germline V gene data show CDR1 as SGHRS and CDR2 as YFSETQ. V shed 1 base and J 5 bases; nucleotides not matched to a gene: 4. TCRdb called the reads again in MiXCR, with one record for every CDR3 protein. The table has about 400,000 distinct CDR3 sequences, about 35% seen once. This chain uses TRBV5-1 with TRBJ2-5; 11 bases are a match to TRBD2. The sample consisted of cultured PBMCs, taken from culture after CMV antigen stimulation. The TCR comes from a human donor in good health (CMV status not recorded). Some clones in this sample may be carry-over from other donors' samples. For the CDR3, the DNA is TGCGCCAGCAGCTTGTCCCCTAGCGGGAGGGAGACCCAGTACTTC. It encodes CASSLSPSGRETQYF.